The rows below give T cell receptor beta chains drawn from one sample of a study of T cells in Graves' hyperthyroidism and ophthalmopathy. TCRdb recomputed calls from the multiplex PCR reads with MiXCR, one row per CDR3 protein. Counted here are hundreds of thousands of distinct CDR3 sequences, roughly 22% occurring once; the ten biggest clones make up over 55%. Sequencing was done on a sample of blood. These receptors were taken from a man in his thirties or forties with Graves' ophthalmopathy. Both conserved end residues are part of each CDR3. Fields, in order: clone size, J gene, D gene, V gene, CDR3 protein, CDR3 DNA. The D gene is left open where the match is weak. Clone size is given for some rows only: seen once, a few or many times, or a class if the clone is expanded.

NA	TRBJ2-4	TRBD1	TRBV20-1	CSARDPQDREIAKNIQYF	TGCAGTGCTAGAGATCCCCAAGACAGGGAAATAGCCAAAAACATTCAGTACTTC
few	TRBJ2-5	TRBD2	TRBV3-1	CASSASGRLPRETQYF	TGTGCCAGCAGCGCTAGCGGGAGACTTCCCCGAGAGACCCAGTACTTC
NA	TRBJ2-5	NA	TRBV28	CASNLGLDETQYF	TGTGCCAGCAACCTAGGACTGGATGAGACCCAGTACTTC
NA	TRBJ2-7	NA	TRBV19	CASSIVSTDYEQYF	TGTGCCAGTAGTATCGTTTCGACCGATTACGAGCAGTACTTC
many	TRBJ1-1	NA	TRBV20-1	CSAGWGGRTEAFF	TGCAGTGCTGGCTGGGGCGGGAGGACTGAAGCTTTCTTT
many	TRBJ1-1	NA	TRBV20-1	CSAHARGKNTEAFF	TGCAGTGCCCACGCCCGGGGAAAGAACACTGAAGCTTTCTTT
NA	TRBJ1-4	NA	TRBV18	CASSPSAGGNEKLFF	TGTGCCAGCTCACCTTCCGCCGGAGGCAATGAAAAACTGTTTTTT
few	TRBJ2-2	NA	TRBV30	CAWNQRPGELFF	TGTGCCTGGAACCAGAGACCCGGGGAGCTGTTTTTT
many	TRBJ2-3	TRBD1	TRBV2	CASSGTGGTDTQYF	TGTGCCAGCAGTGGGACAGGGGGCACAGATACGCAGTATTTT
many	TRBJ2-7	TRBD1	TRBV11-3	CASSLDRGTEPLYEQYF	TGTGCCAGCAGCTTAGATAGAGGGACAGAACCTCTCTACGAGCAGTACTTC
NA	TRBJ2-7	NA	TRBV20-1	CSAGISEQYF	TGCAGTGCTGGTATCTCCGAGCAGTACTTC
NA	TRBJ2-2	TRBD2	TRBV12-3/TRBV12-4	CASSVGGRAELFF	TGTGCCAGCAGTGTTGGCGGGAGGGCGGAGCTGTTTTTT
NA	TRBJ2-5	NA	TRBV10-3	CAIRDGTVQETQYF	TGTGCCATCAGAGATGGGACGGTGCAAGAGACCCAGTACTTC
NA	TRBJ1-3	NA	TRBV4-2	CASSQGGHISGNTIYF	TGTGCCAGCAGCCAAGGGGGACATATCTCTGGAAACACCATATATTTT
NA	TRBJ2-1	NA	TRBV11-2	CASSLEGTSYNEQFF	TGTGCCAGCAGCTTAGAGGGGACGTCCTACAATGAGCAGTTCTTC
many	TRBJ1-2	NA	TRBV5-1	CASSYQGNGYTF	TGCGCCAGCAGCTACCAGGGGAATGGCTACACCTTC
many	TRBJ2-3	TRBD1	TRBV12-3/TRBV12-4	CASSPDRATDTQYF	TGTGCCAGCAGCCCGGACAGGGCAACAGATACGCAGTATTTT
NA	TRBJ2-1	TRBD1	TRBV9	CASSLGQAQFF	TGTGCCAGCAGCCTCGGACAGGCGCAGTTCTTC
few	TRBJ2-3	TRBD2	TRBV6-1	CASSRLAGGGGRTDTQYF	TGTGCCAGCAGTAGACTAGCGGGAGGGGGAGGGCGCACAGATACGCAGTATTTT
many	TRBJ2-1	TRBD2	TRBV5-1	CASSSGRRDEQFF	TGCGCCAGCAGTAGCGGGAGGAGGGATGAGCAGTTCTTC
many	TRBJ2-7	NA	TRBV11-2	CASSLLRGAGIYEQYF	TGTGCCAGCAGCCTACTACGTGGGGCGGGGATCTACGAGCAGTACTTC
many	TRBJ2-1	NA	TRBV28	CASSFRGNEQFF	TGTGCCAGCAGTTTCCGTGGGAATGAGCAGTTCTTC
NA	TRBJ2-7	NA	TRBV20-1	CSARGQGIGEQYF	TGCAGTGCTAGAGGCCAGGGGATAGGCGAGCAGTACTTC
NA	TRBJ1-6	NA	TRBV6-9	CASSYLEAENSPLHF	TGTGCCAGCAGTTACTTAGAGGCGGAGAACTCACCCCTCCACTTT
NA	TRBJ2-3	TRBD2	TRBV4-1	CASSRIASGSITDTQYF	TGCGCCAGCAGCCGCATAGCTAGCGGGAGTATCACAGATACGCAGTATTTT
few	TRBJ2-1	NA	TRBV24-1	CATRSVNEQFF	TGTGCCACCCGGTCGGTCAATGAGCAGTTCTTC
once	TRBJ2-5	NA	TRBV29-1	CSVEGTSPPETQYF	TGCAGCGTTGAGGGCACTAGCCCGCCAGAGACCCAGTACTTC
few	TRBJ1-1	TRBD1	TRBV5-6	CASSLGQAGTSEAFF	TGTGCCAGCAGCCTGGGACAGGCGGGAACTTCTGAAGCTTTCTTT
NA	TRBJ2-5	NA	TRBV29-1	CSVGSERGWEETQYF	TGCAGCGTAGGAAGTGAAAGGGGATGGGAAGAGACCCAGTACTTC
NA	TRBJ2-1	TRBD2	TRBV19	CASTDSTRTSGRFYNEQFF	TGTGCCAGTACCGACAGTACCCGGACTAGCGGGAGGTTCTACAATGAGCAGTTCTTC
NA	TRBJ2-7	TRBD2	TRBV7-9	CASSYGGERFEQYF	TGTGCCAGCAGCTATGGGGGGGAGCGGTTTGAGCAGTACTTC
many	TRBJ2-7	NA	TRBV20-1	CSATVTLNEQYF	TGCAGTGCTACCGTAACGCTCAACGAGCAGTACTTC
few	TRBJ1-3	NA	TRBV9	CASSVGPGNTIYF	TGTGCCAGCAGCGTAGGACCCGGAAACACCATATATTTT